The TCR beta chain described here comes from a study of cytomegalovirus exposure and HLA in healthy donors (TCRdb year 2017). Broadly, across the study: An earlier analysis of roughly 630 of the donors reported 250 to 350 Gb of sequence data and around 120 million unique TCR beta sequences from about 200 million T cells. An early release covering just under 650 HLA-typed donors comprised about 310 gigabases of sequencing data and tens of millions of unique TCR sequences. The genetic ancestry cluster associated with self-reported Caucasian donors included 81% of the roughly 400 genotyped donors. The study aimed to test whether cataloging public T cell receptors could reveal signatures of past pathogen exposure. The T cell repertoires of around 670 subjects were profiled by immunosequencing and related to cytomegalovirus serostatus. Along with the 666-subject first cohort, a separate validation cohort of over a hundred different subjects was used. High-throughput TCR immunosequencing, statistical association of individual TCRs with disease status, and machine learning were combined to predict cytomegalovirus infection status. A later analysis re-examined previously published TCR beta repertoires from over 500 donors and added high-resolution HLA genotyping to investigate patterns of TCR occurrence. Rather than using new phenotypic data, the later analysis identified candidate immune exposures from TCR beta sequences and from how often those sequences occurred across donors. To decide whether each TCR beta V gene segment behaved as functional or pseudogenic, an earlier analysis of nearly 600 of the donors relied on high-throughput TCR beta sequencing. Donor age, sex, ethnicity and CMV serostatus were compiled alongside the repertoire data. A later genetic analysis took genome-wide SNP genotypes for about 55% of the 666 donors and used that subset as a discovery cohort. Every repertoire in the discovery cohort had been generated on one and the same sequencing platform. HLA typing included class I and class II loci at four-digit resolution. The number of typed donors differed by locus: about 620-630 for A, B, C, DRB1 and DQB1; 522 for DQA1; 606 for DPA1; and around 490 for DPB1. Roughly five DR-DQ haplotypes were treated as single units for association and clustering because of strong linkage in the cohort. Across under 500 genotyped donors of the cohort, an average of approximately 200,000 unique TCR beta nucleotide sequences per donor were sequenced, and approximately 19% of those sequences were non-productive.

The cohort was made up of several hundred healthy bone marrow donors. Cohort members were all nominally healthy when sampled, although unrecorded immune exposures were likely present. The donor was CMV seronegative and was included in the group of 352 seronegative cohort members. Every donor gave a peripheral blood sample, and the peripheral blood mononuclear cells from that sample were used for TCR beta sequencing. The Qiagen DNeasy Blood Extraction Kit was used to extract genomic DNA from the blood cell samples. From the cysteine up to the phenylalanine, the CDR3 has a length of 18 residues. Solely the CDR3 DNA is kept, with 54 bases framed from the first base. The germline V gene gives CDR1 as SGHRS and CDR2 as YFSETQ. Trimming takes 0 bases from V and 6 bases from J, and the germline ends sit 24 bases apart. The research as a whole found: Broadly in line with IMGT annotations, most TCR beta V segments showed up in productive rearrangements about 90% or about 30% of the time in an earlier analysis of several hundred of the donors. In vitro tests confirmed that a few of the cytomegalovirus-associated TCR beta chains recognize cytomegalovirus antigens. In a later analysis, about 16,000 TCR beta sequences were associated with specific HLA alleles at a false discovery rate of 0.05. Compared with the 666-donor mean, donors in an Asian-associated ancestry cluster had fewer N-insertions in productive TCRs, according to a later genetic analysis. It was suggested by the authors that the approach could potentially be generalized to other disease states and immunological phenotypes. The classifier was reported to diagnose cytomegalovirus status with high specificity and sensitivity in both the original and validation cohorts. The study listed approximately 150 TCR beta chains as associated with cytomegalovirus. The earlier analysis of 587 of the donors excluded roughly 17 rarely observed V segments, including chromosome 9 orphons, because counts were too low. Strong co-occurrence of HLA alleles, especially DR and DQ, made assigning TCR associations to individual alleles difficult. The 87-base-pair reads could not distinguish some IMGT-functional V segments, including TRBV6-2 and TRBV6-3, so those segments were excluded. In a later analysis, several top co-occurrence clusters were reported to appear linked to parvovirus B19, influenza, CMV and Epstein-Barr virus. Immune exposure information for the cohort was limited to CMV serostatus. V-gene and J-gene trimming of TCR beta chains was associated with a missense DCLRE1C variant in a later genetic analysis, and the association was replicated in an independent cohort. HLA typing was unavailable for some donors at each locus, so association tests used only the typed subset. Roughly uniform sequencing depth across donors was assumed in presence/absence analyses, although this assumption may not hold. A cluster of highly shared sequence variants was judged likely to be a technical artifact of the sequencing pipeline. A further reported finding was that TCR beta sequences accurately predicted the HLA-A and HLA-B alleles for most subjects in the first cohort. Linkage disequilibrium might explain the correlated functional status among segregating V segments, but an unknown experimental factor could not be ruled out. According to a later analysis, most CMV-associated TCR beta chains appeared to be HLA-restricted, and the HLA associations seemed to be driven largely by CMV exposure. This cohort had only TCR beta chains sequenced, and the lack of alpha or paired-chain data limited which features could be detected. While some public TCRs were present in many individuals, most TCR sequences turned up only very rarely across donors. In a later analysis, HLA-associated TCR beta chains showed more clonal expansion and lower generation probabilities than non-associated chains that were equally common. In a later analysis, the rate of TCR association differed among HLA loci, with DRB1 alleles having the most associated TCRs and HLA-C alleles having the fewest.

Library preparation was by the immunoSEQ multiplex PCR assay. For the multiplex PCR, a mixture combining 60 forward primers for TCR Vbeta segments and 13 reverse primers for TCR Jbeta segments was used. Amplification of the CDR3 region of rearranged TCR beta genes was performed with a multiplex PCR assay on genomic DNA. The amplified TCR beta libraries were sequenced on the Illumina HiSeq System as 87-base-pair reads. In the authors' own workflow: Across the 500 to 850 repertoires, a later analysis counted 78 million or so unique TCR beta chains, some 11 million of which were shared by at least two donors. Raw reads were error-corrected and collapsed into unique sequences with a nearest-neighbor algorithm that merged closely related sequences to remove PCR and sequencing errors. V, D and J gene segments were assigned by aligning CDR3 sequences to IMGT reference sequences. Each retained sequence needed at least a six-nucleotide match to both a V gene segment and a J gene segment. A rearrangement was called productive if the CDR3 had no stop codons and remained in frame with V and J, and every other rearrangement was called non-productive. Following IMGT convention, CDR3 was defined as the stretch from the second conserved V-encoded cysteine to the conserved J-encoded phenylalanine. The earlier analysis of 500 to 650 of the donors excluded any sequence lacking an unambiguous match to a single V gene segment. In an earlier analysis of 587 of the donors, a V segment was called functional when productive rearrangements were above 56.7%, and segregating when the standard deviation between donors exceeded 5%. A statistical classification framework was built to diagnose cytomegalovirus status from the catalog of TCR beta chain sequences. In a later analysis, TCR nucleotide sequences were compared against IMGT/GENE-DB human TR gene sequences so that V and J genes could be assigned. Using the TCRdist pipeline, a later analysis assigned CDR3 sequences along with most-parsimonious VDJ recombination scenarios. In a later analysis, every TCR beta chain was defined by the combination of its CDR3 amino acid sequence and its V-gene family, and reads without a unique V-gene family were dropped. To address suspected cross-contamination and a sequencing artifact, a later analysis removed a few hundred highly shared, low-generation-probability nucleotide sequences. In a later analysis, a clonal expansion index for each public chain was calculated from normalized within-repertoire ranks of inferred template counts. A later analysis computed generation probabilities with a VDJ recombination model fitted to out-of-frame rearrangements, and checked the results against IGoR. Hypergeometric tests were used in a later analysis to score TCR-TCR, TCR-HLA and TCR-CMV co-occurrence, with a repertoire-size bias correction applied to the TCR pairs. In a later analysis, false discovery rates were estimated by permuting HLA or CMV assignments 20 times. In a later analysis, co-occurring TCRs were grouped using DBSCAN, with TCRdist sequence similarity added in when clustering inside HLA-allele-positive subsets. For co-occurrence clustering, repertoires with fewer than 30,000 or more than 120,000 public chains were excluded, along with four to six repertoires with anomalous nucleotide sharing. The clones in this table, taken by TCRdb from immuneACCESS, are in-frame only. Not every clone is retained; where verified, under half of the shortfall comes from an unresolved V gene, and the cause of the rest is unknown. D and trimming come from the DNA, and the V and J calls and clone size come from that table. In this sample the table shows about 140,000 clones, around 81% of which occur a single time. Around 2.4% of the sample is in the top ten clones.

Worth noting for this clone: Its antigen is currently not known. The input lacks base qualities; no much larger clone sits a single base away.

Sequencing was done on a sample of PBMCs. This sequence uses TRBV5-1 and TRBJ1-1; possibly the D gene is TRBD1, per 5 matching bases. The TCR originated in a man aged 50 to 60 in good health and CMV-seronegative. The DNA reads TGCGCCAGCAGCTTGGGGCGCTTCGGGGGTTTGGGGGGTGCTGAAGCTTTCTTT. This is translated as CASSLGRFGGLGGAEAFF.